Listed below are T cell receptor beta chains from one sample, sequenced in a study of T cell responses to AZD1222 COVID-19 vaccine. Libraries were prepared by immunoSEQ multiplex PCR; TCRdb keeps only in-frame clonotypes and omits some of them. Here the sample spans approximately 150,000 clones, around 89% being singletons. Here the sequenced sample was peripheral blood, taken 28 days after the second dose of the MenACWY control vaccine. Receptors were obtained from an adult who received the MenACWY meningococcal vaccine as a control. CDR3s include the opening cysteine and the closing phenylalanine or tryptophan. D genes are given only for firm matches. Size values are once, few and many counts, or a class for expanded clones, and some rows have none.

abundance | d_gene | j_gene | v_gene | CDR3nt | CDR3aa
- | - | TRBJ2-7 | TRBV10-1 | TGCGCCAGCAGTGAGTCGGGCGGGCGAACCTACGAGCAGTACTTC | CASSESGGRTYEQYF
- | - | TRBJ2-2 | TRBV19 | TGTGCCAGTAGTCTGAGGACGTCCCCGAACACCGGGGAGCTGTTTTTT | CASSLRTSPNTGELFF
- | - | TRBJ1-5 | TRBV6-2/TRBV6-3 | TGTGCCAGCAGTTACTCGATGGGGGGTAGCAATCAGCCCCAGCATTTT | CASSYSMGGSNQPQHF
- | TRBD1 | TRBJ1-4 | TRBV18 | TGTGCCAGCTCAGACAGGGTGGATGAAAAACTGTTTTTT | CASSDRVDEKLFF
- | - | TRBJ2-2 | TRBV27 | TGTGCCAGCAGTTTCAGCCCGAACACCGGGGAGCTGTTTTTT | CASSFSPNTGELFF
- | - | TRBJ2-7 | TRBV21-1 | TGTGCCAGCAGTGGGACAGGGAACGAGCAGTACTTC | CASSGTGNEQYF
- | - | TRBJ2-7 | TRBV6-5 | TGTGCCAGCAGTTACTGGACAGCACAATCTTACGAGCAGTACTTC | CASSYWTAQSYEQYF
- | TRBD2 | TRBJ2-1 | TRBV19 | TGTGCCAGCTCCCTAAGAGGCGGGAGTTGGAATGAGCAGTTCTTC | CASSLRGGSWNEQFF
once | - | TRBJ2-3 | TRBV6-2/TRBV6-3 | TGTGCCAGCAGTTACCCGGGACTAGATACGCAGTATTTT | CASSYPGLDTQYF
few | - | TRBJ2-7 | TRBV19 | TGTGCCAGTAGTATTGGGATCGACAGCCGTTACGAGCAGTACTTC | CASSIGIDSRYEQYF
- | - | TRBJ2-7 | TRBV10-1 | TGCGCCAGCTACTCCTCCGGACAAGGCGAGCAGTACTTC | CASYSSGQGEQYF
- | - | TRBJ1-5 | TRBV7-6 | TGTGCCAGCAGCTTAGAGTCAGGGGAGTTCAATCAGCCCCAGCATTTT | CASSLESGEFNQPQHF
- | TRBD1 | TRBJ2-7 | TRBV6-4 | TGTGCCAGCAGTGTGACAGGGGGTTTCGAGCAGTACTTC | CASSVTGGFEQYF
- | - | TRBJ1-1 | TRBV12-3/TRBV12-4 | TGTGCCAGCAGTTTCCCCACTGAAGCTTTCTTT | CASSFPTEAFF
- | - | TRBJ1-1 | TRBV28 | TGTGCCAGCAGTTTGGACGGCCCCCTGAACACTGAAGCTTTCTTT | CASSLDGPLNTEAFF
- | - | TRBJ2-3 | TRBV10-2 | TGCGCCACCGCAAAGACCGGTTATACGCAGTATTTT | CATAKTGYTQYF
- | - | TRBJ1-3 | TRBV18 | TGTGCCAGCTCACATATTACCAGGACGGGAAGCTCTGGAAACACCATATATTTT | CASSHITRTGSSGNTIYF
- | - | TRBJ1-1 | TRBV4-1 | TGCGCCAGCAGCCAAGGCCCATACATGAACACTGAAGCTTTCTTT | CASSQGPYMNTEAFF
- | - | TRBJ2-7 | TRBV29-1 | TGCAGCGTATTTAACTACGAGCAGTACTTC | CSVFNYEQYF
- | TRBD1 | TRBJ1-2 | TRBV7-9 | TGTGCCAGCAGCACGGACAGGGTGTATGGCTACACCTTC | CASSTDRVYGYTF
- | TRBD2 | TRBJ2-7 | TRBV5-1 | TGCGCCAGCAGCCCCGGGGGGATTTCTACTTTTCTCGAGCAGTACTTC | CASSPGGISTFLEQYF
- | - | TRBJ2-7 | TRBV19 | TGTGCCAGTAGTATCTCCCTTCTGGACGAGCAGTACTTC | CASSISLLDEQYF
- | - | TRBJ2-1 | TRBV3-1/TRBV3-2 | TGTGCCAGCAGCCAAGTGGCAGGGCCCTACAATGAGCAGTTCTTC | CASSQVAGPYNEQFF
- | TRBD1 | TRBJ2-1 | TRBV28 | TGTGCCAGCAGCCATAGTGACAGGGGGCAGTTCTTC | CASSHSDRGQFF
- | TRBD2 | TRBJ2-1 | TRBV7-9 | TGTGCCAGCAGCTTAGGTCCCGGGGGGGAGCAGTTCTTC | CASSLGPGGEQFF
- | - | TRBJ1-4 | TRBV27 | TGTGCCAGCAGAATCAGTAGGGCTAATGAAAAACTGTTTTTT | CASRISRANEKLFF
- | - | TRBJ2-7 | TRBV5-1 | TGCGCCAGCAGCATAGGAACACTGGCATACGAGCAGTACTTC | CASSIGTLAYEQYF
- | - | TRBJ2-7 | TRBV7-2 | TGTGCCAGCAGCTCAGGTTTAGCGCAACCTTTCTACGAGCAGTACTTC | CASSSGLAQPFYEQYF
- | - | TRBJ1-5 | TRBV27 | TGTGCCAGCAGTTTAATCGGGAATCAGCCCCAGCATTTT | CASSLIGNQPQHF
- | TRBD1 | TRBJ1-6 | TRBV5-1 | TGCGCCAGCAGCTTAGGAGGGGGCAATCCACCCCTCCACTTT | CASSLGGGNPPLHF
- | - | TRBJ2-7 | TRBV6-5 | TGTGCCAGCAGTTACTCGAACGAGCAGTACTTC | CASSYSNEQYF
once | TRBD1 | TRBJ1-4 | TRBV18 | TGTGCCAGCTCAAGAGACAGGGGAGGTGAAAAACTGTTTTTT | CASSRDRGGEKLFF
- | - | TRBJ2-3 | TRBV3-1/TRBV3-2 | TGTGCCAGCAGCCAAGAGGGGTGGCCGCAGTATTTT | CASSQEGWPQYF
once | - | TRBJ1-1 | TRBV6-6 | TGTGCCAGCAGTGACAGTACTATGAACACTGAAGCTTTCTTT | CASSDSTMNTEAFF
- | - | TRBJ2-5 | TRBV7-2 | TGTGCCAGCAGCTTATGGGCGGAAGAGACCCAGTACTTC | CASSLWAEETQYF
once | - | TRBJ1-2 | TRBV5-1 | TGCGCCAGCAGCACGAATCGCTATGGCTACACCTTC | CASSTNRYGYTF
- | TRBD1 | TRBJ2-7 | TRBV28 | TGTGCCAGCAGTCGACAGGGTTCCCCCAACTACGAGCAGTACTTC | CASSRQGSPNYEQYF
- | - | TRBJ2-1 | TRBV4-2 | TGTGCCAGCAGCCAAGTAAAATGGCCGGACAATGAGCAGTTCTTC | CASSQVKWPDNEQFF
- | TRBD2 | TRBJ2-2 | TRBV4-3 | TGCGCCAGCAGCCAAGAAGCGGGACCCAACACCGGGGAGCTGTTTTTT | CASSQEAGPNTGELFF
- | TRBD2 | TRBJ2-3 | TRBV5-4 | TGTGCCAGCAGCTTGGGTCTAGCGGGAGTAGATACGCAGTATTTT | CASSLGLAGVDTQYF
- | - | TRBJ2-3 | TRBV7-9 | TGTGCCAGCAGTTACCGTGGGCCCCCAGATACGCAGTATTTT | CASSYRGPPDTQYF
- | - | TRBJ1-2 | TRBV6-5 | TGTGCCAGCAGTTACGCGGATAACTATGGCTACACCTTC | CASSYADNYGYTF
- | TRBD2 | TRBJ2-7 | TRBV2 | TGTGCCAGCAGGCCTACGCCCGGGACTAGCTCCTACGAGCAGTACTTC | CASRPTPGTSSYEQYF
- | TRBD2 | TRBJ2-5 | TRBV7-9 | TGTGCCAGCAGCCCCGAGGGAGCGGGGTCACAAGAGACCCAGTACTTC | CASSPEGAGSQETQYF
once | - | TRBJ1-5 | TRBV11-2 | TGTGCCAGCAGCTGGGACCCGAATCAGCCCCAGCATTTT | CASSWDPNQPQHF
- | TRBD1 | TRBJ1-1 | TRBV5-1 | TGCGCCAGCAGCTTATCCAGGGGGACTGAAGCTTTCTTT | CASSLSRGTEAFF
once | - | TRBJ1-4 | TRBV6-6 | TGTGCCAGCAGTTTTGATGAAAAACTGTTTTTT | CASSFDEKLFF
- | - | TRBJ2-4 | TRBV6-6 | TGTGCCAGCAGTCCTCTTAGGGGCCAGGGCTCAGCCAAAAACATTCAGTACTTC | CASSPLRGQGSAKNIQYF
- | - | TRBJ2-3 | TRBV5-1 | TGCGCCAGCAGCCAGATAGAGGGGGGAGATACGCAGTATTTT | CASSQIEGGDTQYF
- | - | TRBJ1-2 | TRBV6-5 | TGTGCCAGCAGTTACGTAGAGGGAGCTTATGGCTACACCTTC | CASSYVEGAYGYTF
few | TRBD1 | TRBJ1-1 | TRBV10-3 | TGTGCCACCCTCTTTGGGACAGGGCAAACTGAAGCTTTCTTT | CATLFGTGQTEAFF
- | - | TRBJ2-1 | TRBV25-1 | TGTGCCAGCACCAGAACTCCAAGGTCCGTCGAGCAGTTCTTC | CASTRTPRSVEQFF
once | - | TRBJ1-2 | TRBV28 | TGTGCCAGCAGACTCCTAGGCTACACCTTC | CASRLLGYTF
- | TRBD2 | TRBJ2-7 | TRBV6-2/TRBV6-3 | TGTGCCAGCAGTTATGGGACTAGCGGGAGAGAGTACGAGCAGTACTTC | CASSYGTSGREYEQYF
- | - | TRBJ2-7 | TRBV21-1 | TGTGCCAGCAGCATTTGGGCAGGATTCTCCTACGAGCAGTACTTC | CASSIWAGFSYEQYF
- | TRBD2 | TRBJ2-7 | TRBV9 | TGTGCCAGCAGCGTAGGGGTAGCGGGAGAATACTACGAGCAGTACTTC | CASSVGVAGEYYEQYF
- | - | TRBJ2-2 | TRBV3-1/TRBV3-2 | TGTGCCAGCAGCCAAAGGGGAAACACCGGGGAGCTGTTTTTT | CASSQRGNTGELFF
- | - | TRBJ2-1 | TRBV2 | TGTGCCAGCAGTGAAACCCTACCAGTCAATGAGCAGTTCTTC | CASSETLPVNEQFF
- | - | TRBJ1-1 | TRBV28 | TGTGCCAGCAGTTTAGTTGGGTCCTCGAACACTGAAGCTTTCTTT | CASSLVGSSNTEAFF